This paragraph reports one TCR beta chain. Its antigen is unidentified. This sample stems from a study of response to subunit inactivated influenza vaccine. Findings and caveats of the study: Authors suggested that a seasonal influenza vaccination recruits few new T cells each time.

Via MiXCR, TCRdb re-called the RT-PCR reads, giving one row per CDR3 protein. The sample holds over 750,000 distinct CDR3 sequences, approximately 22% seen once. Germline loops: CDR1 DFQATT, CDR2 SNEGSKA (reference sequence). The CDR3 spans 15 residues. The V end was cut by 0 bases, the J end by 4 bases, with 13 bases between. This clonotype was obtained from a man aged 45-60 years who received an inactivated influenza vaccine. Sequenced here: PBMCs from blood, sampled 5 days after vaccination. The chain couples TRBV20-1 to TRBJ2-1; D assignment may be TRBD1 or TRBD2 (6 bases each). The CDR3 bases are TGCAGTGCTAGAGAAGGGGGGCTTACGTACAATGAGCAGTTCTTC. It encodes CSAREGGLTYNEQFF.